The next 7 T cell receptor beta chains were all read from a single sample in a study of regulatory T cells in long-lasting Graves disease (dated by TCRdb to the early 2020s). The library was prepared using multiplex PCR. These reads were obtained on an Illumina HiSeq 4000. CDR3 regions were amplified by Arm-PCR with iRepertoire HTBI primers to construct TCR beta libraries. TCRdb reprocessing: public reads trimmed at Q25 with fastp, clones called with MiXCR, in-frame beta chains kept. Under each unique CDR3 protein, matching rows form one entry showing the most common genes and DNA. The sample records about half a million distinct CDR3 sequences, 20% to 25% of which are singletons. The ten top clones hold 13% of the sample. The meaning of the sample's time point label: persistent/refractory GD, antithyroid drugs over 5 years with positive TRAb. For both TCR sequencing and RNA sequencing, RNA was extracted from PBMCs in TRIzol.

The specimen comprised peripheral blood mononuclear cells (PBMCs), sampled when the disease was refractory, from a patient treated with antithyroid drugs. These receptors all come from a female donor with Graves disease.

As concerns this clonotype: Mismatch with germline at one junction end may stem from a read error. This sequence joins TRBV12-3 or TRBV12-4 and TRBJ2-5; D is possibly TRBD2 (6 bases). CDR3 length: 13 residues. The CDR3 loop reads CTSSLRGGETQYF. CDR3 sequence (DNA): TGTACCAGCAGTTTAAGGGGAGGAGAGACCCAGTACTTC.

This clonotype was seen a handful of times. The chain has TRBV12-5 and TRBJ2-2; TRBD2 matches 8 bases. V shed 7 bases and J 6 bases; nucleotides not matched to a gene: 10. CDR3 length: 15 amino acids. Germline lookup yields CDR1 LGHNT and CDR2 FRNRAP. The chain's CDR3 is CASATGTRVSGELFF. CDR3 nucleotide sequence: TGTGCTAGTGCTACAGGGACTAGAGTTTCCGGGGAGCTGTTTTTT.

The sample holds a few counts of this clonotype. The chain has TRBV7-2 and TRBJ1-1, with a weak D call TRBD1 (5 bases). The CDR3 is made up of 15 amino acids. CDR1 SGHTA and CDR2 FQGNSA come from the germline V gene. V was trimmed by 2 bases and J by 6 bases, leaving 16 bases between them. The CDR3 DNA sequence: TGTGCCAGCAGCTTATACCCCTTGGGGGGGGCTGAAGCTTTCTTT. Protein product: CASSLYPLGGAEAFF. Full variable domain (remainder filled in from reference TRBV7-2 and TRBJ1-1): GAGVSQSPSNKVTEKGKDVELRCDPISGHTALYWYRQSLGQGLEFLIYFQGNSAPDKSGLPSDRFSAERTGGSVSTLTIQRTQQEDSAVYLCASSLYPLGGAEAFFGQGTRLTVV.

Points on this clonotype: A much bigger clone sits one base away, suggesting this may be a read error. This rearrangement joins TRBV7-2 to TRBJ1-1; TRBD1 matches 7 bases. Trimming took 6 bases from V and 5 from J; bases not matched to a gene: 12. This CDR3 contains 15 residues. Germline CDR1 and CDR2: SGHTA and FQGNSA. The CDR3 nucleotides read TGTGCCAGCAGTCACTATACAGGGGTAGCGACTGAAGCTTTCTTT. It translates to CASSHYTGVATEAFF.

The chain is built from TRBV27 and TRBJ2-7; weak D call: TRBD1 (6 bases). The CDR3 is made up of 14 amino acids. Trimming left V 6 bases short and J 5 bases short, with 17 bases between. Germline CDR1 and CDR2: MNHEY and SMNVEV (reference sequence). CDR3 bases: TGTGCCAGCAGCCGGACAGATCCGAGGGACGAGCAGTACTTC. This encodes CASSRTDPRDEQYF.

V usage is TRBV12-3 or TRBV12-4 and J usage is TRBJ2-4; D possibly uses TRBD1 or TRBD2 (6 bases each). Trimming pared 6 bases from V and 8 bases from J, leaving 17 bases between. The CDR3 consists of 14 residues. CDR3 DNA: TGTGCCAGCAGAGACGACGCGAGGGGGGACATTCAGTACTTC. This translates into CASRDDARGDIQYF.

The genes are TRBV4-3 and TRBJ1-4; D gene unclear. Germline V gene data show CDR1 as LGHNA and CDR2 as YSLEER. V lost 2 bases and J lost 3, with 13 bases in between. CDR3 length: 16 amino acids. Here the CDR3 reads CASSQNFGGANEKLFF. CDR3 DNA: TGCGCCAGCAGCCAAAACTTCGGAGGAGCTAATGAAAAACTGTTTTTT.